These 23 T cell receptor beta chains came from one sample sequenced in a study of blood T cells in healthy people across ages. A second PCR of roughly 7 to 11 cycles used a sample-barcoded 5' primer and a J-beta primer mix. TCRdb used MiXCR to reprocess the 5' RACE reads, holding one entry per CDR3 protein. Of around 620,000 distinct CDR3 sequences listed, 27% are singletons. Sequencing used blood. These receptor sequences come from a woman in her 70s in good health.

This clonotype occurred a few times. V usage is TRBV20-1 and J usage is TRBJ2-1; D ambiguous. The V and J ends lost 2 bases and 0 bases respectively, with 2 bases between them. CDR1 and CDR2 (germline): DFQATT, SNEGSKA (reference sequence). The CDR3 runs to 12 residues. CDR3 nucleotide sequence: TGCAGTGCTAGACTCTCCTACAATGAGCAGTTCTTC. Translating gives CSARLSYNEQFF.

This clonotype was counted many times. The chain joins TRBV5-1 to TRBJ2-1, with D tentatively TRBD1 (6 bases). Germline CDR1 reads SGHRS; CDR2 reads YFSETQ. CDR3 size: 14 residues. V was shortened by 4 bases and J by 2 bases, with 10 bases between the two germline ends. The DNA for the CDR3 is TGCGCCAGCAGCCCGGACAGTACCTACAATGAGCAGTTCTTC. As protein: CASSPDSTYNEQFF.

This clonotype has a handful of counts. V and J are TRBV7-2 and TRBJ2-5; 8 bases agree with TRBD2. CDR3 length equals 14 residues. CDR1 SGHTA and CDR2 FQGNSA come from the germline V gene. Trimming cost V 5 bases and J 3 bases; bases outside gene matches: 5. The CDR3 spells CASSHGAGEETQYF. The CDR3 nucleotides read TGTGCCAGCAGCCACGGAGCGGGGGAAGAGACCCAGTACTTC. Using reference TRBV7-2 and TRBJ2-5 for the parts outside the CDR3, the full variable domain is GAGVSQSPSNKVTEKGKDVELRCDPISGHTALYWYRQSLGQGLEFLIYFQGNSAPDKSGLPSDRFSAERTGGSVSTLTIQRTQQEDSAVYLCASSHGAGEETQYFGPGTRLLVL.

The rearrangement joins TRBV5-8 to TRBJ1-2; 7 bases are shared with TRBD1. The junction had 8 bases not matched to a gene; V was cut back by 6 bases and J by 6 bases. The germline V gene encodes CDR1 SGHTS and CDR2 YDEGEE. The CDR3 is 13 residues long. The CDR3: CASTQQGLDGYTF. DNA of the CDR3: TGTGCCAGCACCCAACAGGGGCTCGATGGCTACACCTTC.

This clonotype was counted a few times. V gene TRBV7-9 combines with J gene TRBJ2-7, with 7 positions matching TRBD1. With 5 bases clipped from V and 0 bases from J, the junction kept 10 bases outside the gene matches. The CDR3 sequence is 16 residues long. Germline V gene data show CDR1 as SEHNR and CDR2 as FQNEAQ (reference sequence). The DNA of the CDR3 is TGTGCCAGCAGCACTACCGGGACAGAGCCCTCCTACGAGCAGTACTTC. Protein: CASSTTGTEPSYEQYF.

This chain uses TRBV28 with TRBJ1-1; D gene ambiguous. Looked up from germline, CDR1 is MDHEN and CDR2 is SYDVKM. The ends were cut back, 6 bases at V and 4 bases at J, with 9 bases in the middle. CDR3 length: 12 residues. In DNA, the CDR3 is TGTGCCAGCAGGTCAATGGGCACTGAAGCTTTCTTT. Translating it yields CASRSMGTEAFF.

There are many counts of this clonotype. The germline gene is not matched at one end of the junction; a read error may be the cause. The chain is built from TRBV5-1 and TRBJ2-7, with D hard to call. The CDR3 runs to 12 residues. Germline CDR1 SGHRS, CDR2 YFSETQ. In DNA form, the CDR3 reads TGTGCCAGCAGCTTAGACCGCTACGAGCAGTACTTC. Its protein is CASSLDRYEQYF. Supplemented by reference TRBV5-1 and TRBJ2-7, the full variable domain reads KAGVTQTPRYLIKTRGQQVTLSCSPISGHRSVSWYQQTPGQGLQFLFEYFSETQRNKGNFPGRFSGRQFSNSRSEMNVSTLELGDSALYLCASSLDRYEQYFGPGTRLTVT.

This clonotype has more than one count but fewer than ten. CDR3 in amino acids: CSSDRDSDHSTDTQYF. CDR3 nucleotide sequence: TGCAGTTCCGATAGGGACTCAGACCATAGCACAGATACGCAGTATTTT. The chain couples TRBV20-1 to TRBJ2-3, with D possibly matching TRBD2 (6 bases). Per the germline V gene, CDR1 is DFQATT and CDR2 is SNEGSKA (reference sequence). Trimming removed 8 bases from V and 0 bases from J, with 21 bases in between. This CDR3 comprises 16 residues.

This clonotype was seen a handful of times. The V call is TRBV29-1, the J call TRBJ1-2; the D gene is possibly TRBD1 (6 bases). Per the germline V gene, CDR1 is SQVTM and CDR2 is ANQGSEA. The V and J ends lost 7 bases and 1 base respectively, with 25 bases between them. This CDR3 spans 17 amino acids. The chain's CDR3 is CSAPSTGAIVGNYGYTF. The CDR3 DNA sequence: TGCAGCGCTCCCTCGACAGGAGCGATCGTGGGTAACTATGGCTACACCTTC.

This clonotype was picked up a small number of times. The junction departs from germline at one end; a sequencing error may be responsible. CDR3 nucleotide sequence: TGTGCCAGCAGCCGAGCAACTAGCGGGGGGGAAAGCACAGATACGCAGTGTTTT. Its translation: CASSRATSGGESTDTQCF. The chain joins TRBV7-2 to TRBJ2-3; 13 bases are shared with TRBD2. Germline CDR1 SGHTA, CDR2 FQGNSA. The CDR3 runs to 18 residues.

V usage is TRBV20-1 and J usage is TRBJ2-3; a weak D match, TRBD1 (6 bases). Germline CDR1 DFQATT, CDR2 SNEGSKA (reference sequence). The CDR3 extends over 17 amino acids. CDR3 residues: CSVTQGSPTLLTDTQYF. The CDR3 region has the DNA TGCAGCGTGACACAGGGTTCCCCCACCCTCCTCACAGATACGCAGTATTTT.

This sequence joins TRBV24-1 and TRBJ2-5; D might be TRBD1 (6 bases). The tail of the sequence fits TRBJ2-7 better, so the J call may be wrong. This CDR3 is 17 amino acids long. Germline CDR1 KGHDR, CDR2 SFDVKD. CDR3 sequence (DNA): TGTGCCACCAAACTTTACGCAGGGAATGTTCTGACAGGCGAGCAGTACTTC. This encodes CATKLYAGNVLTGEQYF.

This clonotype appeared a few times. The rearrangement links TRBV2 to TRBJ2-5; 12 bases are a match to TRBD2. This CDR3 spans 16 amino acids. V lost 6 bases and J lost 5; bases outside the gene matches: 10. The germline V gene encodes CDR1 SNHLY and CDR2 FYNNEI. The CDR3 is CASSATSGGLRETQYF. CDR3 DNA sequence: TGTGCCAGCAGCGCGACTAGCGGGGGCCTCCGGGAGACCCAGTACTTC. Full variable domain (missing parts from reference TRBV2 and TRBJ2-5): EPEVTQTPSHQVTQMGQEVILRCVPISNHLYFYWYRQILGQKVEFLVSFYNNEISEKSEIFDDQFSVERPDGSNFTLKIRSTKLEDSAMYFCASSATSGGLRETQYFGPGTRLLVL.

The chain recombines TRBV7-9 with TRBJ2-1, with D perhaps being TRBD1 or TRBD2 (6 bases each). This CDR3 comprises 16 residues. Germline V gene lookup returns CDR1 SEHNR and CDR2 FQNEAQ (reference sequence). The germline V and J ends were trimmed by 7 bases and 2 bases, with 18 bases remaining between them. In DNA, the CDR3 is TGTGCCAGCACCCAGGAAAGGGGGGCCCCCTACAATGAGCAGTTCTTC. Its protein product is CASTQERGAPYNEQFF. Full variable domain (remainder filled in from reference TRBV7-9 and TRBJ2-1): DTGVSQNPRHKITKRGQNVTFRCDPISEHNRLYWYRQTLGQGPEFLTYFQNEAQLEKSRLLSDRFSAERPKGSFSTLEIQRTEQGDSAMYLCASTQERGAPYNEQFFGPGTRLTVL.

CDR3: CATSRDRDSFTDTQYF. The CDR3, as DNA: TGTGCCACCAGCAGAGATAGGGACAGTTTCACAGATACGCAGTATTTT. The chain links TRBV15 to TRBJ2-3, with 7 bases identical to TRBD1. V gave up 0 bases and J gave up 2 bases; unmatched junction bases: 5. Germline values: CDR1 LNHNV, CDR2 YYDKDF (reference sequence). The CDR3 length is 16 residues.

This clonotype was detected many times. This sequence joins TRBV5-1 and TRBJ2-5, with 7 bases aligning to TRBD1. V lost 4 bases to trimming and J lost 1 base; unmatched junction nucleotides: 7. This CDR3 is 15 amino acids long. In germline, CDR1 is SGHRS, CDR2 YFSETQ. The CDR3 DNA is TGCGCCAGCAGCAAAGAGACAGGGCCCCAAGAGACCCAGTACTTC. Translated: CASSKETGPQETQYF.

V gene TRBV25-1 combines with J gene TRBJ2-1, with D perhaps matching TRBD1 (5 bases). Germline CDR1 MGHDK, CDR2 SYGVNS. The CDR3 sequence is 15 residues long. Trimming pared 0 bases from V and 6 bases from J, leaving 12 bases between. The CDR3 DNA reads TGTGCCAGCAGTGAATATATCCGACAGAGCAATGAGCAGTTCTTC. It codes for CASSEYIRQSNEQFF.

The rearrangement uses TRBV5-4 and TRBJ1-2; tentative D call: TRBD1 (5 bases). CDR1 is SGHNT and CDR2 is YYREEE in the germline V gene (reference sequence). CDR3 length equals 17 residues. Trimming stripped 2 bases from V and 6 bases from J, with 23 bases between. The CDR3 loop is CASSFFGMRGRADGYTF. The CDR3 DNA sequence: TGTGCCAGCAGCTTTTTCGGGATGCGGGGACGGGCAGATGGCTACACCTTC.

CDR3 in DNA: TGCGCCAGCAGCCAAGTCACACAAGGAGATACGCAGTATTTT. It translates to CASSQVTQGDTQYF. This chain uses TRBV4-3 with TRBJ2-3; D unclear. CDR3 length: 14 amino acids. V was pared by 1 base and J by 5 bases, with 10 bases between. CDR1 is LGHNA and CDR2 is YSLEER in the germline V gene.

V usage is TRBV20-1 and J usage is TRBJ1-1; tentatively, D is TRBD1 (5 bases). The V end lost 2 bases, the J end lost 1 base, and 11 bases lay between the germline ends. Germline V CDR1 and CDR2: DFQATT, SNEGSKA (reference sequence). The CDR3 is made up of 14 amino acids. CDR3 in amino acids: CSARRRGRNTEAFF. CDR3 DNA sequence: TGCAGTGCTAGAAGGAGGGGAAGGAACACTGAAGCTTTCTTT.

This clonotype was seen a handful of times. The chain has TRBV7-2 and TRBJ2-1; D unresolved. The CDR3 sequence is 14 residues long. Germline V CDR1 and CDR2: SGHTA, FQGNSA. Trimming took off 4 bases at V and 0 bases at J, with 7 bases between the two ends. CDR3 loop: CASSSQGSYNEQFF. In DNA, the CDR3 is TGTGCCAGCAGCTCCCAAGGCTCCTACAATGAGCAGTTCTTC.

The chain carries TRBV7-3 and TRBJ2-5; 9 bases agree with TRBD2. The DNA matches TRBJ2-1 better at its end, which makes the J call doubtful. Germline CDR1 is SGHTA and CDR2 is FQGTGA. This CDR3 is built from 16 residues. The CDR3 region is CASSLTRGGRSNEQFF. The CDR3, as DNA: TGTGCCAGCAGCTTAACGCGGGGGGGCCGGAGCAATGAGCAGTTCTTC.

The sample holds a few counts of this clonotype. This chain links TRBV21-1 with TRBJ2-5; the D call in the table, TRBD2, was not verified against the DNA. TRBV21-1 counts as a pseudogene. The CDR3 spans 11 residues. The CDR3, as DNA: TGTGCCAGGGGAGGCCAAGAGACCCAGTACTTC. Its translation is CARGGQETQYF.